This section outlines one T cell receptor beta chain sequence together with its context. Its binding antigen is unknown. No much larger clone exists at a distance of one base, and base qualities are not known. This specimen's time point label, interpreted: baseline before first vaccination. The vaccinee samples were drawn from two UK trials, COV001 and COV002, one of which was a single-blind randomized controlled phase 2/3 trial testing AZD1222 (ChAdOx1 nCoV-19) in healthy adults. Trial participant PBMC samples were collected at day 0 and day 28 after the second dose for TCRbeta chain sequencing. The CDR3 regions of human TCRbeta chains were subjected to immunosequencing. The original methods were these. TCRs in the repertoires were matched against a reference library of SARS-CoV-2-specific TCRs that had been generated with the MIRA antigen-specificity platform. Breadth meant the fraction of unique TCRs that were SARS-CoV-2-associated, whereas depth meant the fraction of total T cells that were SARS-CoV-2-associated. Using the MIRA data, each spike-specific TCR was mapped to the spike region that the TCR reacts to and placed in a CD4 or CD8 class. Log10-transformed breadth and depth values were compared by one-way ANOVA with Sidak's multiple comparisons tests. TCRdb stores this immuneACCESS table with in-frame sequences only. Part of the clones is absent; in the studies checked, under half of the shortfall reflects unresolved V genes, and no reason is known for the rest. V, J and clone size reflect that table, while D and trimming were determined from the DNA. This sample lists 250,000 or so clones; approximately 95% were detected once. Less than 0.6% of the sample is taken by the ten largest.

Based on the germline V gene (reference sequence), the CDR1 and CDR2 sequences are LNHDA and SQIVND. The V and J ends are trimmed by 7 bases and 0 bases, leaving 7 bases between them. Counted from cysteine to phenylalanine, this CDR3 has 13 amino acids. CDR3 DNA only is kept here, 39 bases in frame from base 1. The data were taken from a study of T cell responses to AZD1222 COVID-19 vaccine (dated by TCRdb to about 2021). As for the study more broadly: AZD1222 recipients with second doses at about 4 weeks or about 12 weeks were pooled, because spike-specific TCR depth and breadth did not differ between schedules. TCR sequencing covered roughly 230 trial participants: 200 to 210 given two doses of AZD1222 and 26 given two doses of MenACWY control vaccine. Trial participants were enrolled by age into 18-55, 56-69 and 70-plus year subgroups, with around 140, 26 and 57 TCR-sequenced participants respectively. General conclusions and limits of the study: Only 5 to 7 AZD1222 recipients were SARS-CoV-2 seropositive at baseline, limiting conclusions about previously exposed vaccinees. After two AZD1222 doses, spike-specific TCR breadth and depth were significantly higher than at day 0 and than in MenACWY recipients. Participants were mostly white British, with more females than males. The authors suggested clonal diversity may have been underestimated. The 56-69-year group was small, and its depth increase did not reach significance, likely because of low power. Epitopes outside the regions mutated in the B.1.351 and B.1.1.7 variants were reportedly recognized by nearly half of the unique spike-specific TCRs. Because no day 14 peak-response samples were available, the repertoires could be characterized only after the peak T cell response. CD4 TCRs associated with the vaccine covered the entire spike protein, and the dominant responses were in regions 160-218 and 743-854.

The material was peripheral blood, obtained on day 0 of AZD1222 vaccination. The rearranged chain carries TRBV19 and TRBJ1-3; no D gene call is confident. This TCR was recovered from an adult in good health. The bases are TGTGCCAGTAACGATCTCTCTGGAAACACCATATATTTT. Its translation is CASNDLSGNTIYF.